The present T cell receptor (beta chain) was sequenced within a study of cytomegalovirus exposure and HLA in healthy donors. Study information: Earlier, fewer than 140 million unique TCR beta sequences were recovered from about 200 million T cells by an analysis. Points from the study as a whole: The listing of roughly 160 TCR beta chains classed them as cytomegalovirus-associated.

The primer mix had 60 Vbeta and 13 Jbeta primers. As processed by the authors: Around 10 million of the about 80 million unique TCR beta chains counted in a later analysis were shared. Measured with immunoSEQ multiplex PCR; TCRdb has only the in-frame clones, and not every one. D and trimming come from the DNA, and the V and J calls and clone size come from that table. The table lists just under 65,000 clones, about four fifths of them singletons. Unrecorded immune exposure was likely among donors, who were nominally healthy when sampled. V gave up 7 bases and J gave up 3 bases, with 15 bases separating them. Germline CDR1 is MDHEN and CDR2 is SYDVKM. The CDR3 length is 14 residues. Worth noting for this clone: Its antigen is unidentified.

Sequences were obtained from PBMCs. V gene TRBV28 combines with J gene TRBJ1-2; tentative D call: TRBD1 (5 bases). The TCR sequence derives from a woman in her twenties or thirties in good health and CMV-seronegative. CDR3 sequence reads: CASIIAGEYYGYTF. The CDR3 bases are TGTGCCAGCATCATTGCGGGGGAGTACTATGGCTACACCTTC.